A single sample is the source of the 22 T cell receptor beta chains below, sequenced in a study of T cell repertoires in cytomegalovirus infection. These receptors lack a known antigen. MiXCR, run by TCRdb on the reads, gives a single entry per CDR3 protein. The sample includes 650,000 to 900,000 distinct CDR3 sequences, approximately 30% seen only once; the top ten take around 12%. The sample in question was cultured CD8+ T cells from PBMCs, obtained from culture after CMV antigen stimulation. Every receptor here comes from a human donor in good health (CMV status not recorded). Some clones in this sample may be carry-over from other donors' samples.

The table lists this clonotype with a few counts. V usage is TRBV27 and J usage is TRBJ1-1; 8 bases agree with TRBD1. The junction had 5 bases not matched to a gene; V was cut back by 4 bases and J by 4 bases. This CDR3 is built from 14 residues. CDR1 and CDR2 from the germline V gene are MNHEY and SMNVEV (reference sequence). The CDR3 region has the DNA TGTGCCAGCAGTTCACAGGGGGGGATCACTGAAGCTTTCTTT. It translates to CASSSQGGITEAFF.

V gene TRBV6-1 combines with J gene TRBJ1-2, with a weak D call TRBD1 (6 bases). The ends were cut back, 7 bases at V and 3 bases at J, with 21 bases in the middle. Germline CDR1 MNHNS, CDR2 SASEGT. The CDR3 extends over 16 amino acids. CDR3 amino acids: CASTDEGGQPHYGYTF. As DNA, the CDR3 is TGTGCCAGCACCGACGAAGGGGGGCAGCCCCACTATGGCTACACCTTC.

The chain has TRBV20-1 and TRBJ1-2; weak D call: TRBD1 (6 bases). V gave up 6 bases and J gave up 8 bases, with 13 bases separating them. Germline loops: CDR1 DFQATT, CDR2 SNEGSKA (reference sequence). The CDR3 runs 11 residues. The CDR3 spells CSARAGEGYTF. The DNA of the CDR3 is TGCAGTGCGAGGGCAGGGGAAGGCTACACCTTC.

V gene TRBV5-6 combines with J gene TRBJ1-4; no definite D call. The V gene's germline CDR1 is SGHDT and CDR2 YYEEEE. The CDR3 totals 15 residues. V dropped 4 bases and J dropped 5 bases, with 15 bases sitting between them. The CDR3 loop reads CASSPLLGDNEKLFF. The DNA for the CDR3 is TGTGCCAGCAGCCCGTTGCTCGGAGACAATGAAAAACTGTTTTTT.

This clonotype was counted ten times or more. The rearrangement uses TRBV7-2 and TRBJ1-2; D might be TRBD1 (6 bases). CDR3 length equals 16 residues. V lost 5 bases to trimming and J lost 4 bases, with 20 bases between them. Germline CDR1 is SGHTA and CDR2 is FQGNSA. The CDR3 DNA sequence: TGTGCCAGCAGCCCCAACCCATCAGGGGTCGGCTATGGCTACACCTTC. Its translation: CASSPNPSGVGYGYTF.

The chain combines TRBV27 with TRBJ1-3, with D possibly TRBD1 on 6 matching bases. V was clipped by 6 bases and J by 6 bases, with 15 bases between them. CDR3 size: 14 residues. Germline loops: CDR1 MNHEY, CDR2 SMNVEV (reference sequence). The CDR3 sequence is CASSPTGTVNTIYF. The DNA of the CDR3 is TGTGCCAGCAGCCCCACAGGGACCGTAAACACCATATATTTT.

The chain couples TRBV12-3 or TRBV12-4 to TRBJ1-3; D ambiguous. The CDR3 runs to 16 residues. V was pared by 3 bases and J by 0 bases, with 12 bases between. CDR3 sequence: CASSFEGWVSGNTIYF. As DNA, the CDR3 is TGTGCCAGCAGTTTTGAGGGCTGGGTCTCTGGAAACACCATATATTTT.

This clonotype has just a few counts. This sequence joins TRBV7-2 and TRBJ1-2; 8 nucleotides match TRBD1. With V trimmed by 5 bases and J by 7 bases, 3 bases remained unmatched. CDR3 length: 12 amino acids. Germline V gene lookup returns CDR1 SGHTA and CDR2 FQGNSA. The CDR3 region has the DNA TGTGCCAGCAGCACGGACAGGGCTGGCTACACCTTC. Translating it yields CASSTDRAGYTF.

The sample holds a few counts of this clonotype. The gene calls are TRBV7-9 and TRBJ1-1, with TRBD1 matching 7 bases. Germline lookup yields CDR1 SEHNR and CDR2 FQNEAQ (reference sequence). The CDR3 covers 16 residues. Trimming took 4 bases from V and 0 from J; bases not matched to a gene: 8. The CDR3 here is CASSSDRAGMNTEAFF. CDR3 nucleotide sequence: TGTGCCAGCAGCTCCGACAGGGCAGGAATGAACACTGAAGCTTTCTTT.

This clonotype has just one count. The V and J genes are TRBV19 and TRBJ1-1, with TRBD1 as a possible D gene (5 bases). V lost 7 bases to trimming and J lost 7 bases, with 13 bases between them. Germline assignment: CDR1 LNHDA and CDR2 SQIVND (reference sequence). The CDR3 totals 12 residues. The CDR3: CASTMGDFEAFF. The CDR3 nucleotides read TGTGCCAGTACCATGGGGGATTTTGAAGCTTTCTTT.

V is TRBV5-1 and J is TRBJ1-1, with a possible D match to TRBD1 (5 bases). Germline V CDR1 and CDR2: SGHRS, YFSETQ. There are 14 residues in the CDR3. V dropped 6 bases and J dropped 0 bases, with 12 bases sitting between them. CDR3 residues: CASNPPGLNTEAFF. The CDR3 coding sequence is TGCGCCAGCAACCCCCCGGGGCTGAACACTGAAGCTTTCTTT.

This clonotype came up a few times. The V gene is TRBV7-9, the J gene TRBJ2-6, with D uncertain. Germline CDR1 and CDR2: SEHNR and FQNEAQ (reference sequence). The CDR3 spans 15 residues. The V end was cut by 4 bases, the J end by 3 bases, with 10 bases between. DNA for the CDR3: TGTGCCAGCAGCTCGAACAAGGGTGGGGCCAACGTCCTGACTTTC. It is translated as CASSSNKGGANVLTF.

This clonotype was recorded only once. The CDR3 DNA is TGTGCCAGTAGTATAGGGGGTGCGGGGGTACGCTACAATGAGCAGTTCTTC. Protein product: CASSIGGAGVRYNEQFF. The rearrangement links TRBV19 to TRBJ2-1; 7 bases match TRBD2. The CDR3 runs 17 residues. CDR1 and CDR2 (germline): LNHDA, SQIVND (reference sequence). V lost 1 base and J lost 3; bases outside the gene matches: 9.

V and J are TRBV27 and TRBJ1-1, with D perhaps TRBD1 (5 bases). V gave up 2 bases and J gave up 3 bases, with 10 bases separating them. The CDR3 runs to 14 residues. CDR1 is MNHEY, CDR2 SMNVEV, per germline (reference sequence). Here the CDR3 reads CASSLGGSYTEAFF. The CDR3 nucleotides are TGTGCCAGCAGTTTAGGGGGGAGTTACACTGAAGCTTTCTTT.

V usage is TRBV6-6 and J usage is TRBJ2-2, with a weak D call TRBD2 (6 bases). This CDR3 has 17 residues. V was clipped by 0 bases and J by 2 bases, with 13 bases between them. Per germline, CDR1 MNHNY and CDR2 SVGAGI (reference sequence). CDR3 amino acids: CASSYSIGGANTGELFF. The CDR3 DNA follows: TGTGCCAGCAGTTACTCGATCGGGGGTGCAAACACCGGGGAGCTGTTTTTT.

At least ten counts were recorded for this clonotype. The CDR3 region has the DNA TGTGCCAGCAGTGAGGGTTTACAAGAGACCCAGTACTTC. Translating gives CASSEGLQETQYF. The rearrangement joins TRBV6-1 to TRBJ2-5, with D uncertain. V lost 3 bases to trimming and J lost 2 bases, with 7 bases between them. The CDR3 sequence is 13 residues long. From germline, CDR1 is MNHNS and CDR2 SASEGT.

The CDR3 region is CASSLARGRNEAFF. CDR3 DNA: TGTGCCAGCAGCTTAGCGCGGGGGAGGAATGAAGCTTTCTTT. The V gene is TRBV7-9, the J gene TRBJ1-1; TRBD1 is a possible D gene (5 bases). Germline lookup yields CDR1 SEHNR and CDR2 FQNEAQ (reference sequence). The V end lost 0 bases, the J end lost 7 bases, and 12 bases lay between the germline ends. The CDR3 is 14 amino acids.

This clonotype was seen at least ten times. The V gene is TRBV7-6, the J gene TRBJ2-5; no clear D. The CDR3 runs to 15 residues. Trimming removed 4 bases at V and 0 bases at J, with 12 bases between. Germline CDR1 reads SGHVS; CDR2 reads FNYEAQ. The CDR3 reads CASSYSPGYQETQYF. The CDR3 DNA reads TGTGCCAGCAGCTACTCGCCGGGTTACCAAGAGACCCAGTACTTC.

The CDR3 sequence is CASSEIRKDIWTPHGELFF. In nucleotides, the CDR3 is TGTGCCAGCAGTGAGATTCGTAAGGACATCTGGACTCCCCACGGGGAGCTGTTTTTT. This rearrangement joins TRBV6-6 to TRBJ2-2; D is perhaps TRBD1 or TRBD2 (5 bases each). In germline, CDR1 is MNHNY, CDR2 SVGAGI (reference sequence). The CDR3 consists of 19 residues. Trimming took 5 bases from V and 7 from J, leaving 29 bases between them.

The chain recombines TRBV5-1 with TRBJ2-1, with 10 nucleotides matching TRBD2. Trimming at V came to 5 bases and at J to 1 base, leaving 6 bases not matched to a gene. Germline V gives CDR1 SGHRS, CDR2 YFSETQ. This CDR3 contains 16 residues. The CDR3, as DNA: TGCGCCAGCAGAACCGGACTAGCGGCGTCCTACAATGAGCAGTTCTTC. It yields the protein CASRTGLAASYNEQFF.

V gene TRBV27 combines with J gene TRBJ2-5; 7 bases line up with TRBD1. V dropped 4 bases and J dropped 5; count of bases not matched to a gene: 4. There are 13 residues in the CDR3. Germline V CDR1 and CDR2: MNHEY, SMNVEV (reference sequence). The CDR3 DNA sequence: TGTGCCAGCAGTTCGGACAGGAGGGAGACCCAGTACTTC. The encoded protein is CASSSDRRETQYF.

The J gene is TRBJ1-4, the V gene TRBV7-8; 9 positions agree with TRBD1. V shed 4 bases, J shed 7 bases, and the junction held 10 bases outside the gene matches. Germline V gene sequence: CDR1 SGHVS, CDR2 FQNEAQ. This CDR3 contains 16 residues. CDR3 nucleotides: TGTGCCAGCAGCTCCGAGTGGGACAGGGATCGTGAAAAACTGTTTTTT. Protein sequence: CASSSEWDRDREKLFF.